The rows below give T cell receptor beta chains drawn from one sample of a study of blood T cell repertoires in COVID-19. Sequencing was performed with immunoSEQ multiplex PCR; in TCRdb, only in-frame clones are kept and a portion is missing. In the table there are tens of thousands of clones, more than 65% of which are singletons. Sequenced sample: peripheral blood. The receptors here all came from a man in his sixties or seventies with COVID-19, enrolled during active disease. The CDR3 runs from the conserved cysteine through the conserved F or W. The D gene is left open where the match is weak. Some rows have no size entry. The others give once, few or many, or a class for an expanded clone.

j_call | v_call | d_call | clone_size | cdr3_aa | cdr3_nt
TRBJ1-1 | TRBV19 | . | . | CASSIGGNTEAFF | TGTGCCAGTAGTATAGGAGGGAACACTGAAGCTTTCTTT
TRBJ1-2 | TRBV27 | TRBD1 | . | CASSPYTGVGGYTF | TGTGCCAGCAGTCCCTATACAGGGGTGGGGGGCTACACCTTC
TRBJ2-1 | TRBV27 | TRBD1 | few | CASGTGTGRYNEQFF | TGTGCCAGCGGAACCGGGACAGGGCGTTACAATGAGCAGTTCTTC
TRBJ1-1 | TRBV28 | . | . | CASSLLRENTEAFF | TGTGCCAGCAGTTTGTTGCGTGAGAACACTGAAGCTTTCTTT
TRBJ2-3 | TRBV19 | . | . | CASSIGNTDTQYF | TGTGCCAGTAGTATAGGTAACACAGATACGCAGTATTTT
TRBJ2-2 | TRBV24-1 | . | . | CATSDPNQIGELFF | TGTGCCACCAGTGATCCTAACCAAATCGGGGAGCTGTTTTTT
TRBJ2-5 | TRBV3-1/TRBV3-2 | TRBD2 | medium-sized | CASSHQTSGQETQYF | TGTGCCAGCAGCCACCAGACTAGCGGCCAAGAGACCCAGTACTTC
TRBJ2-7 | TRBV19 | TRBD1 | . | CASMGTGSYEQYF | TGTGCCAGTATGGGGACAGGGTCCTACGAGCAGTACTTC
TRBJ1-5 | TRBV11-1 | . | . | CASSLGYNQPQHF | TGTGCCAGCAGCTTAGGTTACAATCAGCCCCAGCATTTT
TRBJ2-1 | TRBV6-6 | TRBD2 | once | CASNDGGGRANEQFF | TGTGCCAGCAACGACGGCGGCGGGAGGGCCAATGAGCAGTTCTTC
TRBJ1-2 | TRBV18 | . | once | CASSLRDIAITNYGYTF | TGTGCCAGCTCACTCCGGGACATCGCCATAACGAACTATGGCTACACCTTC
TRBJ2-6 | TRBV5-1 | . | . | CASSLIAASGANVLTF | TGCGCCAGCAGCTTGATCGCGGCCTCTGGGGCCAACGTCCTGACTTTC
TRBJ1-2 | TRBV5-6 | . | . | CASSLAPRMSDYGYTF | TGTGCCAGCAGCTTGGCTCCCAGGATGTCGGACTATGGCTACACCTTC
TRBJ1-6 | TRBV19 | TRBD1 | . | CASSRRQGYSPLHF | TGTGCCAGTAGTAGAAGACAGGGGTATTCACCCCTCCACTTT